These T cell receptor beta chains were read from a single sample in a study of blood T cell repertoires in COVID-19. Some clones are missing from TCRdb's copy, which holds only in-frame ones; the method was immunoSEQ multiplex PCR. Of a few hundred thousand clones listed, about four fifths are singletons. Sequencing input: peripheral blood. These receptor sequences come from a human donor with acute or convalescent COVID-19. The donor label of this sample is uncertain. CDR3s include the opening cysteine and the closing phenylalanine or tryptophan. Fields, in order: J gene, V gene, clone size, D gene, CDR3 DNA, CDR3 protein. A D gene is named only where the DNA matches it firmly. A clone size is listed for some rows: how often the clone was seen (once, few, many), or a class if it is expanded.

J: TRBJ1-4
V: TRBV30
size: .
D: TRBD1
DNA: TGTGCCTGGAGTGTACTCCGACAGGGTGAAAAACTGTTTTTT
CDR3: CAWSVLRQGEKLFF

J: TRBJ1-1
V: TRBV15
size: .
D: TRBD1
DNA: TGTGCCACCAGCCTAACAGGGGGCTTCAACACTGAAGCTTTCTTT
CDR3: CATSLTGGFNTEAFF

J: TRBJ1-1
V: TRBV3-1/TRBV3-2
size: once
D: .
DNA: TGTGCCAGCAGCCAAGATCGGGGGTATGGGGCTTTCTTT
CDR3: CASSQDRGYGAFF

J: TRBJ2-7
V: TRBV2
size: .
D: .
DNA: TGTGCCAGCAGTAACAGGGAGAGAAGCGAGCAGTACTTC
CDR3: CASSNRERSEQYF

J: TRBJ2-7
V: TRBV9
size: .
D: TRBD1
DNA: TGTGCCAGCAGCGTAACCCAGGACAGGGTGTACGAGCAGTACTTC
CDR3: CASSVTQDRVYEQYF

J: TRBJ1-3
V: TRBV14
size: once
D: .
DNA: TGTGCCAGCAGCCACCCCGAGAGATCTGGAAACACCATATATTTT
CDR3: CASSHPERSGNTIYF

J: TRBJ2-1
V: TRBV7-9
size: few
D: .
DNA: TGTGCCAGCAGTAAATTGAATGAGCAGTTCTTC
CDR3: CASSKLNEQFF

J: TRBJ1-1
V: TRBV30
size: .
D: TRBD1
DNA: TGTGCCTGGTCGGGACAGGTCAACACTGAAGCTTTCTTT
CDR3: CAWSGQVNTEAFF

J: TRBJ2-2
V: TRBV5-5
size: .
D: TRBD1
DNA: TGTGCCAGCAGCCGTGGACAGGGCGTCGGCACCGGGGAGCTGTTTTTT
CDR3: CASSRGQGVGTGELFF

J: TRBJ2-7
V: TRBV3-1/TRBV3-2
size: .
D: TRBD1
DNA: TGTGCCAGCAGCAACGGACAGGTCCGGGTTACCTACGAGCAGTACTTC
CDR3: CASSNGQVRVTYEQYF

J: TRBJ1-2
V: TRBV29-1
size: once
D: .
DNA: TGCAGCGTTGAAGATATTAATAACTATGGCTACACCTTC
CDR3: CSVEDINNYGYTF

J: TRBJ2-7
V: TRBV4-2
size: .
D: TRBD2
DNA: TGTGCCAGCAGCCAAGACTGGGGGAGGGCCACCGAGCAGTACTTC
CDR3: CASSQDWGRATEQYF

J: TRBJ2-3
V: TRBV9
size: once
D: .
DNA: TGTGCCAGCAGCGTAGGCGGGATTAGTACAGATACGCAGTATTTT
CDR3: CASSVGGISTDTQYF

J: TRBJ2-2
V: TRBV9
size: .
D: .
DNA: TGTGCCAGCAGCGTAGTGGGCGTCTCCGGGGAGCTGTTTTTT
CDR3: CASSVVGVSGELFF

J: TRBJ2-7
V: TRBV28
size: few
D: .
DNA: TGTGCCAGCAGTCACCCCATTTTTTCGCGGGACGGAGGCACCTACGAGCAGTACTTC
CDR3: CASSHPIFSRDGGTYEQYF

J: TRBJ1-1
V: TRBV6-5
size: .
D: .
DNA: TGTGCCAGCAGTTACGGAGGTCAATCGGGCACTGAAGCTTTCTTT
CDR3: CASSYGGQSGTEAFF

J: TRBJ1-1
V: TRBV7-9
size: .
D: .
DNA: TGTGCCAGCAGCCCCAGGAAGGCAGTAATGAACACTGAAGCTTTCTTT
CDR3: CASSPRKAVMNTEAFF

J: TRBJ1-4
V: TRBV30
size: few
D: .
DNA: TGTGCCTGGAGTGAAGGGACTTTGAATGGGGAAAAACTGTTTTTT
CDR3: CAWSEGTLNGEKLFF

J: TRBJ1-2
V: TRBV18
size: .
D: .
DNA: TGTGCCAGCTCGCGACGGGGGGTAGGCTACACCTTC
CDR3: CASSRRGVGYTF

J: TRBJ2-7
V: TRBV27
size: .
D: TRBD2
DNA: TGTGCCAGCAGTTTAGGAGGGGCGGGGGTCGAGGAGCAGTACTTC
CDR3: CASSLGGAGVEEQYF

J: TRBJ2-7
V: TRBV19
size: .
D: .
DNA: TGTGCCAGTAGTATCAGGGGTACCTACGAGCAGTACTTC
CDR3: CASSIRGTYEQYF

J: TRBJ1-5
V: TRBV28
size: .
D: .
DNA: TGTGCCAGCAGCTCCCCCTCAGTTGGGGAGGATCAGCCCCAGCATTTT
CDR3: CASSSPSVGEDQPQHF

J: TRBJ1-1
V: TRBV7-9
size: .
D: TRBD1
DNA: TGTGCCACCTCGGACAGGGGAAGGGCGGGAACTGAAGCTTTCTTT
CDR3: CATSDRGRAGTEAFF

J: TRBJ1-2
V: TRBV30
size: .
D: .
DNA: TGTGCCTGGCACCCTCCGAGACAGAAAAACTATGGCTACACCTTC
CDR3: CAWHPPRQKNYGYTF

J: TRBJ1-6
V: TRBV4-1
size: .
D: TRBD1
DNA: TGCGCCAGCAGCCTTGTATTTAAGACAGGGTCGGAGTCACCCCTCCACTTT
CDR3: CASSLVFKTGSESPLHF